Detailed here is one TCR beta chain. Enrolment of Seattle patients took place during active infection, and they were followed longitudinally. Per the study methods: Reference gene primers were amplified, and this amplification served to estimate nucleated cell counts. The protocol was immunoSEQ multiplex PCR, while the TCRdb copy is restricted to in-frame clones and leaves out a portion. V, J and clone size are taken as reported in that table, and D and trimming were inferred from the DNA itself. The data show about 220,000 clones, 85% seen once. The data belong to a study of blood T cell repertoires in COVID-19. In the study overall: PBMCs, B-cell-depleted T cells, or T cells provided the cDNA or gDNA that made up the material.

The junction had 2 bases not matched to a gene; V was cut back by 1 base and J by 8 bases. This CDR3 contains 13 residues. The germline CDR1 and CDR2 sequences are SGHAT and FQNNGV. The sample taken for sequencing was peripheral blood. The receptor comes from a woman aged 70-85 years with COVID-19, enrolled during active disease. The chain is built from TRBV11-2 and TRBJ1-1, with TRBD1 matching over 9 bases. The CDR3: CASSLGTGAEAFF. The CDR3 coding sequence is TGTGCCAGCAGCTTAGGGACAGGGGCGGAAGCTTTCTTT.